This T cell receptor (beta chain) comes out of a study of long-term antiretroviral therapy in people with HIV. About this clone: Its antigen is unknown.

Only United States sites treated participants with HIV. Specimens retained about 0.95-11 million cryopreserved PBMC preceding DNA extraction. Version v3.0 of the immunoSEQ assay was performed at survey level. The repertoire was sequenced with immunoSEQ multiplex PCR; TCRdb's copy has only in-frame clones and lacks some. The table lists around 20,000 clones, roughly 79% of them singletons. Notes on the study in general: The study found that diversity rose after ART but stayed below transplant donor controls.

The TCR originated in a man between 18 and 29 years old with HIV. The sequencing used unsorted PBMCs, collected 0.5 years after starting antiretroviral therapy.

Here the CDR3 reads CASSLYGSLNTEAFF. The CDR3 nucleotides read TGTGCCAGCAGCTTATACGGGAGCTTGAACACTGAAGCTTTCTTT. The chain couples TRBV7-2 to TRBJ1-1, with D hard to call. This CDR3 comprises 15 residues. Looked up from germline, CDR1 is SGHTA and CDR2 is FQGNSA. V lost 2 bases and J 0 bases, leaving 10 bases between the germline ends.